A selection of T cell receptor beta chains follows, all from one sample in a study of OX40 agonist ivuxolimab in advanced cancers. Using immunoSEQ multiplex PCR, the repertoire was profiled, and TCRdb retains in-frame clones only, with some absent. The data show tens of thousands of clones, approximately 90% seen once. The sample consisted of CD4+ or CD8+ T cells sorted from blood, taken in a trial of the OX40 agonist ivuxolimab. The receptor set was obtained from an adult with an advanced solid tumor such as melanoma, head and neck, liver or kidney cancer. The CDR3 runs from the conserved cysteine through the conserved F or W. Each record gives: J gene, clone size, D gene, V gene, CDR3 length, CDR3 DNA, CDR3 protein. A D gene is named only where the DNA matches it firmly. Only part of the rows carry a size: once, few, many, or a class if the clone is expanded.

>TRBJ1-1|few|TRBD1|TRBV4-1|14
TGCGCCAGCAGCCAACACACAGGGGGCACTGAAGCTTTCTTT
CASSQHTGGTEAFF
>TRBJ1-4|.|.|TRBV2|12
TGTGCCAGCAGGGGCGCCGATGAAAAACTGTTTTTT
CASRGADEKLFF
>TRBJ1-5|.|.|TRBV4-3|15
TGCGCCAGCAGCCAAGATGTAGGGAGACGTCAGCCCCAGCATTTT
CASSQDVGRRQPQHF
>TRBJ2-7|.|.|TRBV4-1|16
TGCGCCAGCAGCCAAGGGGGGGGGCCGGCGTTCTACGAGCAGTACTTC
CASSQGGGPAFYEQYF
>TRBJ1-2|.|TRBD1|TRBV5-6|12
TGTGCCAGCAGTGGACAGGGCTATGGCTACACCTTC
CASSGQGYGYTF
>TRBJ2-7|.|.|TRBV27|13
TGTGCCAGCAGTCATATCCAGTCCTACGAGCAGTACTTC
CASSHIQSYEQYF
>TRBJ2-7|.|.|TRBV7-9|15
TGTGCCAGCAGCTCGGAAGGTCGGACAGCGGACGAACAGTACTTC
CASSSEGRTADEQYF
>TRBJ1-5|.|.|TRBV19|12
TGTGCCAGCCGTGTTGGTCGCCAGCCCCAGCATTTT
CASRVGRQPQHF
>TRBJ2-7|.|.|TRBV9|13
TGTGCCAGCAGCCCCTCGGAGAGCTACGAGCAGTACTTC
CASSPSESYEQYF
>TRBJ2-2|.|.|TRBV27|13
TGTGCCAGCAGTGGACCCTACACCGGGGAGCTGTTTTTT
CASSGPYTGELFF
>TRBJ1-5|.|TRBD1|TRBV10-3|14
TGTGCCATCGGAGGGACAGGGCACGGTCAGCCCCAGCATTTT
CAIGGTGHGQPQHF
>TRBJ2-3|.|TRBD2|TRBV11-2|16
TGTGCCAGCAGGGGACTAGCGGGACTCGCCACAGATACGCAGTATTTT
CASRGLAGLATDTQYF
>TRBJ2-2|medium-sized|.|TRBV28|17
TGTGCCAGCAGTGCAACCGGGACTTCTATAAACACCGGGGAGCTGTTTTTT
CASSATGTSINTGELFF
>TRBJ2-7|once|TRBD1|TRBV7-6|14
TGTGCCAGCAGCCTTAGGGACAGTACCTACGAGCAGTACTTC
CASSLRDSTYEQYF
>TRBJ2-1|.|TRBD2|TRBV5-4|16
TGTGCCAGCAGCTTCCGATACCTAGCGGGAGGGAATGAGCAGTTCTTC
CASSFRYLAGGNEQFF
>TRBJ2-3|.|.|TRBV27|14
TGTGCCAGCACCCCGCAGGGGTCCACAGATACGCAGTATTTT
CASTPQGSTDTQYF
>TRBJ1-1|.|.|TRBV6-1|14
TGTGCCAGCAGGGTAGGTGGTTCGGGGACTGAAGCTTTCTTT
CASRVGGSGTEAFF
>TRBJ1-4|.|.|TRBV15|14
TGTGCCACCAGCCTCGACAGGCTTAATGAAAAACTGTTTTTT
CATSLDRLNEKLFF
>TRBJ2-2|.|TRBD2|TRBV7-3|16
TGTGCCAGCAGCTTAAAAACTAGCGGCAACACCGGGGAGCTGTTTTTT
CASSLKTSGNTGELFF
>TRBJ1-3|.|.|TRBV5-5|16
TGTGCCAGCAGCTTGGAGCGGCACATCTCTGGAAACACCATATATTTT
CASSLERHISGNTIYF
>TRBJ2-1|.|.|TRBV27|16
TGTGCCAGCAGTCCCTTTGGGGGCAGCTCCTACAATGAGCAGTTCTTC
CASSPFGGSSYNEQFF
>TRBJ2-7|.|TRBD2|TRBV29-1|14
TGCAGCATCGTAGCGGGAGGGAGCTCCTACGAGCAGTACTTC
CSIVAGGSSYEQYF
>TRBJ2-7|.|TRBD2|TRBV7-6|15
TGTGCCAGCAGCTTTACTAGCGGGAGCAAGGACGAGCAGTACTTC
CASSFTSGSKDEQYF
>TRBJ2-1|.|TRBD2|TRBV4-1|19
TGCGCCAGCAGCCAAGAAGGAGGCGGGAGTGGGAGCTCCTACAATGAGCAGTTCTTC
CASSQEGGGSGSSYNEQFF
>TRBJ2-7|.|TRBD2|TRBV27|17
TGTGCCAGCAGTTCGTCGGGGGGGGAGGGCCGGAACGACGAGCAGTACTTC
CASSSSGGEGRNDEQYF
>TRBJ2-2|.|TRBD1|TRBV28|16
TGTGCCAGCAGTCCCGGACAGGGGAGGTACACCGGGGAGCTGTTTTTT
CASSPGQGRYTGELFF
>TRBJ2-3|.|TRBD2|TRBV28|16
TGTGCCAGCAGTTTATTGGCTAGCGGCCGCACAGATACGCAGTATTTT
CASSLLASGRTDTQYF
>TRBJ2-1|.|.|TRBV4-3|15
TGCGCCAGCAGCCAGGAAAGGTGGGGTTACAATGAGCAGTTCTTC
CASSQERWGYNEQFF
>TRBJ2-7|.|.|TRBV5-6|14
TGCGCCAGCAGCTTCGGGGATCCCTCCTACGAGCAGTACTTC
CASSFGDPSYEQYF
>TRBJ2-2|.|TRBD2|TRBV6-5|14
TGTGCCAGCAAGGCTAGCGGGAACACCGGGGAGCTGTTTTTT
CASKASGNTGELFF
>TRBJ2-7|.|.|TRBV2|11
TGTGCCAGCAGGGACAGACACGAGCAGTACTTC
CASRDRHEQYF
>TRBJ2-7|once|.|TRBV6-5|11
TGTGCCAGCAGTCAAGGGTGGGAGCAGTACTTC
CASSQGWEQYF
>TRBJ2-3|once|TRBD2|TRBV6-6|14
TGTGCCAGCAGTCGAGCGGGGTCCACAGATACGCAGTATTTT
CASSRAGSTDTQYF
>TRBJ2-7|.|TRBD2|TRBV5-1|16
TGCGCCAGCAGCGCCAAGACTAGCGGGAGCATATACGAGCAGTACTTC
CASSAKTSGSIYEQYF
>TRBJ1-1|.|.|TRBV27|13
TGTGCCAGCAGTTGGCAGGCAAACACTGAAGCTTTCTTT
CASSWQANTEAFF
>TRBJ2-2|.|TRBD1|TRBV28|16
TGTGCCAGCAGTCTATGGACAGGGGGGTACACCGGGGAGCTGTTTTTT
CASSLWTGGYTGELFF
>TRBJ2-3|few|.|TRBV30|14
TGTGCCTGGAGGGAAGGGTATGGCACAGATACGCAGTATTTT
CAWREGYGTDTQYF
>TRBJ2-1|.|.|TRBV28|16
TGTGCCAGCAGTTTTGAGCTTTTGGGGGCCTTCAATGAGCAGTTCTTC
CASSFELLGAFNEQFF
>TRBJ2-7|.|.|TRBV4-1|15
TGCGCCAGCAGCCCCCTTAAGGACTGGGCCTACGAGCAGTACTTC
CASSPLKDWAYEQYF